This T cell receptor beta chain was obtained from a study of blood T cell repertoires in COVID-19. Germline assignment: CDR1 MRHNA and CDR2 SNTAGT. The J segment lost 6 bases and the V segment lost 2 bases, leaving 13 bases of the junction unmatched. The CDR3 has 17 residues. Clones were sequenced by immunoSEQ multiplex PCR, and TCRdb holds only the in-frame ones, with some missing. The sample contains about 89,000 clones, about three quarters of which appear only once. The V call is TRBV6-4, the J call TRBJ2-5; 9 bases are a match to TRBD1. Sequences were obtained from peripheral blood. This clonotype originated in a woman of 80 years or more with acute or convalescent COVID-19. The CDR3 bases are TGTGCCAGCAGTGACCCCGGGACAGGGATCCCAGGGAAGACCCAGTACTTC. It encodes CASSDPGTGIPGKTQYF.